This T cell receptor beta chain was identified in a study of CXCR3-negative and CXCR3-positive naive CD8 T cells. Study-level results: Memory cells showed distinct TRBV-TRBJ patterns, while the two naive subsets matched. Cryopreserved cells showed partially decreased CXCR3 expression, and most assays used fresh PBMCs. CXCR3-positive naive cells carried more hydrophobic TRB CDR3s than CXCR3-negative naive cells did.

About this clonotype: What it recognizes is unknown.

Germline V gives CDR1 SQVTM, CDR2 ANQGSEA. The CDR3 length is 12 residues. All TRB cDNA libraries came from 5' RACE performed with UMI labels. TCRdb reprocessed the 5' RACE reads, with one entry per CDR3 protein and no DNA. This table lists 4,500 to 6,000 distinct CDR3 sequences. The V and J genes are TRBV29-1 and TRBJ1-1; the D gene TCRdb calls, TRBD1, cannot be checked with no DNA. The material sequenced was naive CXCR3+ CD8+ T cells from blood. As for subset: CD45RO-CCR7+CD27+CD95- naive CD8+ T cells expressing CXCR3 (TNR3+). This receptor was identified in a human donor in good health. Some clones in this sample may be carry-over from other donors' samples. CDR3 region: CSVDRQEAEAFF.